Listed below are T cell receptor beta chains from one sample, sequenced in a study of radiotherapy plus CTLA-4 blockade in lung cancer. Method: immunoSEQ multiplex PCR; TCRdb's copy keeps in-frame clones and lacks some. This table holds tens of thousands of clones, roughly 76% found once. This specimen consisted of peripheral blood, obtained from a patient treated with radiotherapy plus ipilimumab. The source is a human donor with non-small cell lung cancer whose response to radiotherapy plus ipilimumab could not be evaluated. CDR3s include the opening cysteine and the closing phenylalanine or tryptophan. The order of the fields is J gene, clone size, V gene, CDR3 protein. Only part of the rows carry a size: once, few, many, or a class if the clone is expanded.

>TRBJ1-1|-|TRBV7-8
CASSSWTDNTEAFF
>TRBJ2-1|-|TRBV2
CASAPGQGFNEQFF
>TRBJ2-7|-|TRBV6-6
CASSYAGLAEAYEQYF
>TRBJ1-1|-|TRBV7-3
CASSFSQDRGNTEAFF
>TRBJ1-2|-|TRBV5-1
CASSLGAAVYGYTF
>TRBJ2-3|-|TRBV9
CASSVVGLAGTDTQYF
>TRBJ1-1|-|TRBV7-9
CASSQNRGTEAFF
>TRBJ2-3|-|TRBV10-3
CAIRVAGETDTQYF
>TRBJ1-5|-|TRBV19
CASSQTGGYSNQPQHF
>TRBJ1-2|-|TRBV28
CASNFLSADRDRECTF
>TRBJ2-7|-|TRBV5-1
CASSLGPGRSSYEQYF
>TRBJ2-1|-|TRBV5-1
CASSQGTSGNEQFF
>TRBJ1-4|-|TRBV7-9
CASSVRDRGLSNEKLFF
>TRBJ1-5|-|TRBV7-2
CASSLGMAELSNQPQHF
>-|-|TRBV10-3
CATGLAGGARYEQYF
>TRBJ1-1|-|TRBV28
CASSFGQMNTEAFF
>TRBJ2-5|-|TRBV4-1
CASTRSGMGETQYF
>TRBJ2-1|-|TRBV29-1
CSVEAPGTSGGRSYNEQFF
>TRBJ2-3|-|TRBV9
CASSVGATSGTDTQYF
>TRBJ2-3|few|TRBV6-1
CASSGTSGMRADTQYF
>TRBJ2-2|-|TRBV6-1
CASSDRDNSWTGELFF
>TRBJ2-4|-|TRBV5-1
CASSLLTGGQAKNIQYF
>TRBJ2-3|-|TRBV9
CASSVELGGGGYSTDTQYF
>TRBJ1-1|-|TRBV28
CASSYRGVTGYEAFF
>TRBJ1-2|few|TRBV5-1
CASSLEGQGRKGGYTF
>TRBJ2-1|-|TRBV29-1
CSADSSYNEQFF
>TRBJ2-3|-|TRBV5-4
CASSTGLAGYTDTQYF
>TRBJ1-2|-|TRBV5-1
CASQKAGGEDYGYTF
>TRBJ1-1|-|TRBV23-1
CASSQSEPARAFF
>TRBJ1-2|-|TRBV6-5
CASSTGGLHYGYTF
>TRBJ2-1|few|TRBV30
CAWSFFESSVRNEQFF
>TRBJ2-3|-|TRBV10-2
CASSRDRATDTQYF
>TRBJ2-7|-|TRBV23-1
CASSQTPIGGRYEQYF
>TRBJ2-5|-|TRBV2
CASSGVGGAEETQYF
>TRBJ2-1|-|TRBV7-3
CASSSPRGGDYNEQFF
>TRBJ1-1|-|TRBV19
CASSTGQVREAFF
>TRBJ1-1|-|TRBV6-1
CASTKDREGPEAFF
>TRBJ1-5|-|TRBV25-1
CASSGARGQPQHF
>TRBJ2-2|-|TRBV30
CAWSWGSGELFF
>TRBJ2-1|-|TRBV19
CASSINSLAGGAFF
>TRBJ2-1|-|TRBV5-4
CASMERGLYNEQFF